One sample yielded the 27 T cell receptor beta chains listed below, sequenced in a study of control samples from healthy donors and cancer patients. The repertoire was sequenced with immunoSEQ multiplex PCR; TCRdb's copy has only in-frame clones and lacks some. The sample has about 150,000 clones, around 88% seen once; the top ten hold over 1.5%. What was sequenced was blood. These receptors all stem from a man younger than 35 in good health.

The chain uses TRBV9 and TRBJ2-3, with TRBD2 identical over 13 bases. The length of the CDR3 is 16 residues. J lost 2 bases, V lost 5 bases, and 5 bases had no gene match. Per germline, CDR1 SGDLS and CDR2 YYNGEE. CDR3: CASSGTSGTYTDTQYF. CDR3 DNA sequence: TGTGCCAGCAGTGGGACTAGCGGGACATACACAGATACGCAGTATTTT.

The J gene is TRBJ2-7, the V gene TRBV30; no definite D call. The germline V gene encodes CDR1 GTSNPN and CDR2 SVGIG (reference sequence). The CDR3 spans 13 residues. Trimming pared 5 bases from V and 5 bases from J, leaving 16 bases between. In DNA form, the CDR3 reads TGTGCCTGGGGCAGAGGTTGGGGAAACGAGCAGTACTTC. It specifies CAWGRGWGNEQYF.

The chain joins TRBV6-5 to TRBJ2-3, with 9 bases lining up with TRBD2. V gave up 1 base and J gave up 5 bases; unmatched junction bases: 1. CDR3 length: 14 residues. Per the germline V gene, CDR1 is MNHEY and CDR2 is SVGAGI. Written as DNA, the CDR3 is TGTGCCAGCAGTTACTTAGCGGGGGTAGATACGCAGTATTTT. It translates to CASSYLAGVDTQYF.

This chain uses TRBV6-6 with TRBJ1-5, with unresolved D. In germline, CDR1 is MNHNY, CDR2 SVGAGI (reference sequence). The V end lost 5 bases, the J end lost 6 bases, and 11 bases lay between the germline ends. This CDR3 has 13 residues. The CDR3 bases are TGTGCCAGCAGTCACGAATCGGCTCAGCCCCAGCATTTT. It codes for CASSHESAQPQHF.

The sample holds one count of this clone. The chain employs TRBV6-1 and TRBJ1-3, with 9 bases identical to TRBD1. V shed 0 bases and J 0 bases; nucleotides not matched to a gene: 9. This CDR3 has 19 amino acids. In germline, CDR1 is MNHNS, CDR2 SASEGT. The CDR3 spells CASSEAYARTGDSGNTIYF. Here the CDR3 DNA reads TGTGCCAGCAGTGAAGCGTATGCCCGGACAGGGGACTCTGGAAACACCATATATTTT.

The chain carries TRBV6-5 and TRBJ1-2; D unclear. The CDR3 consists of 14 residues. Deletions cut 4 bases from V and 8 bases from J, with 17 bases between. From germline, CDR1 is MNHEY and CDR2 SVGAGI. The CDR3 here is CASSSPGPTGGYTF. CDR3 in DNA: TGTGCCAGCAGTTCCCCTGGACCCACCGGGGGCTACACCTTC.

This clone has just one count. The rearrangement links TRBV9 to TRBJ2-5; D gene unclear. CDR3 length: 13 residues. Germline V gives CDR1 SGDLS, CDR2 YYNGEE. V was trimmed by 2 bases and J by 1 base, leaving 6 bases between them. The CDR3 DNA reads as TGTGCCAGCAGCGTCTCAGGCCAAGAGACCCAGTACTTC. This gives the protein CASSVSGQETQYF.

The CDR3 spells CASSQVYALLIEKLFF. The CDR3, as DNA: TGTGCCAGCAGCCAAGTGTACGCCCTGTTAATTGAAAAACTGTTTTTT. The chain employs TRBV14 and TRBJ1-4; D gene uncertain. CDR1 SGHDN and CDR2 FVKESK come from the germline V gene. The CDR3 is made up of 16 amino acids. The germline V and J ends were trimmed by 1 base and 7 bases, with 16 bases remaining between them.

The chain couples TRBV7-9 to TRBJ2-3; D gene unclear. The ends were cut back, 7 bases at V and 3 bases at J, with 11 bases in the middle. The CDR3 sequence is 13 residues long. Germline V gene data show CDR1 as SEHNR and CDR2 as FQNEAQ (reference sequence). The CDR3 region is CASKSDVTDTQYF. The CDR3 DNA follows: TGTGCCAGCAAAAGCGATGTAACAGATACGCAGTATTTT.

CDR3 amino acids: CASSLKPDTQYF. As DNA, the CDR3 is TGTGCCAGCAGCTTGAAACCAGATACGCAGTATTTT. This sequence joins TRBV5-6 and TRBJ2-3; D is unresolved. The germline CDR1 and CDR2 sequences are SGHDT and YYEEEE. Trimming cost V 1 base and J 4 bases, with 4 bases left between them. The CDR3 extends over 12 amino acids.

CDR3 loop: CASSGEVGTGYGYTF. In nucleotides, the CDR3 is TGTGCCAGCAGTGGCGAGGTCGGGACAGGCTATGGCTACACCTTC. The chain links TRBV2 to TRBJ1-2; 8 positions agree with TRBD1. The germline V gene encodes CDR1 SNHLY and CDR2 FYNNEI. The trim removed 4 bases at V and 4 bases at J, leaving 8 bases unmatched. This CDR3 comprises 15 residues.

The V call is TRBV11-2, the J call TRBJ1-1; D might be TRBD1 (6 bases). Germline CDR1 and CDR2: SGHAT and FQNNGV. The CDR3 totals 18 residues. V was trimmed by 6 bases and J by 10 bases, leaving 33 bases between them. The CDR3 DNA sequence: TGTGCCAGCAGTAATAAAGGGGGAACAGATCCTTTCCCGGTGTTAGCTTTCTTT. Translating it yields CASSNKGGTDPFPVLAFF.

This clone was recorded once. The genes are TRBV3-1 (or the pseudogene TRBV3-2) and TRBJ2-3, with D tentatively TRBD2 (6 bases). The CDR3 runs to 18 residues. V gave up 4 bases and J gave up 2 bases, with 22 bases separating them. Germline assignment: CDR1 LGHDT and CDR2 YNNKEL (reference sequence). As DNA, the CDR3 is TGTGCCAGCAGCCTCTTCCCTGAGGCGGGGAAAATCACAGATACGCAGTATTTT. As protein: CASSLFPEAGKITDTQYF.

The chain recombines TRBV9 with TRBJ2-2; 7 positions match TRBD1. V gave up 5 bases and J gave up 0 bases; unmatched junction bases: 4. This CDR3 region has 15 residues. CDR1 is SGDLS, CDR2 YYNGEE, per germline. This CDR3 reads CASSITGANTGELFF. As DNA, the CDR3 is TGTGCCAGCAGTATCACAGGGGCGAACACCGGGGAGCTGTTTTTT. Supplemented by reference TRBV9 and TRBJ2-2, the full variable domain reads DSGVTQTPKHLITATGQRVTLRCSPRSGDLSVYWYQQSLDQGLQFLIQYYNGEERAKGNILERFSAQQFPDLHSELNLSSLELGDSALYFCASSITGANTGELFFGEGSRLTVL.

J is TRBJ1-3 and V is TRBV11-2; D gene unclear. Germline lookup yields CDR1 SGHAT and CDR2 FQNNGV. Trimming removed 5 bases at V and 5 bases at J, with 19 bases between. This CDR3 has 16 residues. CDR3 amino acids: CASSRGRTPIRNTIYF. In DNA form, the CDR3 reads TGTGCCAGCAGCCGCGGACGCACTCCCATCCGAAACACCATATATTTT.

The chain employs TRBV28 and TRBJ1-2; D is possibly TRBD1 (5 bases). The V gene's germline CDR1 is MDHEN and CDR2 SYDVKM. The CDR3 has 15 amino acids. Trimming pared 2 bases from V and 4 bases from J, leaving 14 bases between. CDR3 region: CASSLTGVSSYGYTF. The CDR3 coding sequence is TGTGCCAGCAGTTTAACGGGGGTTTCAAGCTATGGCTACACCTTC.

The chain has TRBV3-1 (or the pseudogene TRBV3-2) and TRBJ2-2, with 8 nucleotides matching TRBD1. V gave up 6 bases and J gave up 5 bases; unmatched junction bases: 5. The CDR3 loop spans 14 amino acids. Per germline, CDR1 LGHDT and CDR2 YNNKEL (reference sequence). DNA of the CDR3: TGTGCCAGCAGGAGGACAGGGTCAACCGGGGAGCTGTTTTTT. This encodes CASRRTGSTGELFF.

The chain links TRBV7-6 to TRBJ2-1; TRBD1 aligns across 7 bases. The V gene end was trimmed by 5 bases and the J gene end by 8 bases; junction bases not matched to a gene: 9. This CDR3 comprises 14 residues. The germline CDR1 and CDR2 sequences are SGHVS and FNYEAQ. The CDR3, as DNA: TGTGCCAGCAGCCGGACAGGCGATGACTATGAGCAGTTCTTC. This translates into CASSRTGDDYEQFF. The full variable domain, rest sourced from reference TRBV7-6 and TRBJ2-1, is GAGVSQSPRYKVTKRGQDVALRCDPISGHVSLYWYRQALGQGPEFLTYFNYEAQQDKSGLPNDRFSAERPEGSISTLTIQRTEQRDSAMYRCASSRTGDDYEQFFGPGTRLTVL.

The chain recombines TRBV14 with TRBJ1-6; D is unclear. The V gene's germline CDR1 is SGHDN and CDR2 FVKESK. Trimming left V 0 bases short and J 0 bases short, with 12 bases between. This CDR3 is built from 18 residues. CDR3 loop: CASSQDSAPSSYNSPLHF. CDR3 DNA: TGTGCCAGCAGCCAAGACAGTGCCCCGAGCTCCTATAATTCACCCCTCCACTTT. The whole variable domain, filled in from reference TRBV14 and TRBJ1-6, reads EAGVTQFPSHSVIEKGQTVTLRCDPISGHDNLYWYRRVMGKEIKFLLHFVKESKQDESGMPNNRFLAERTGGTYSTLKVQPAELEDSGVYFCASSQDSAPSSYNSPLHFGNGTRLTVT.

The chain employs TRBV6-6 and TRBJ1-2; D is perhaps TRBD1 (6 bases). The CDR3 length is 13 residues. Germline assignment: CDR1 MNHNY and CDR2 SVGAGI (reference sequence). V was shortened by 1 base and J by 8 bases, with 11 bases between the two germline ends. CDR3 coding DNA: TGTGCCAGCAGTTACTTACAGGGTGCCGGCTACACCTTC. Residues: CASSYLQGAGYTF.

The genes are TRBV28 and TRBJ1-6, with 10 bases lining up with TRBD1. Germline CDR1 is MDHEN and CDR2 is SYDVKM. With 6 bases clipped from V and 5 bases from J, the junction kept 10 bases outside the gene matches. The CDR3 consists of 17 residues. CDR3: CASRLRGDRGNNSPLHF. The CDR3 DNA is TGTGCCAGCAGGTTAAGGGGGGACAGGGGAAATAATTCACCCCTCCACTTT.

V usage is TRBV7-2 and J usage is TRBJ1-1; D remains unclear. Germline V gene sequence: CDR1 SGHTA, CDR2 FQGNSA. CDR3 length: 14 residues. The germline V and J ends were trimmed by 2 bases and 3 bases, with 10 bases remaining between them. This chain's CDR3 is CASSLWVRDTEAFF. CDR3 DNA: TGTGCCAGCAGCTTATGGGTGAGGGACACTGAAGCTTTCTTT.

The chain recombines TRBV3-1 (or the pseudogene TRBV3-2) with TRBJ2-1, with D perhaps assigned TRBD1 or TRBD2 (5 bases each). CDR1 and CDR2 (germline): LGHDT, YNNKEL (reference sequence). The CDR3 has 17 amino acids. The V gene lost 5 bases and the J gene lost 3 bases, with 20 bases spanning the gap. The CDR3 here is CASSSRGRTPFYNEQFF. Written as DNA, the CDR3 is TGTGCCAGCAGCTCCCGGGGACGGACCCCTTTCTACAATGAGCAGTTCTTC.

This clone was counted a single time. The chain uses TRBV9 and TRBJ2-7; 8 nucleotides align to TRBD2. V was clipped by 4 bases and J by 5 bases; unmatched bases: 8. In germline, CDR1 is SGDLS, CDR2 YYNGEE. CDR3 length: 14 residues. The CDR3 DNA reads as TGTGCCAGCAGCCCTCCGGGAGGGGGGAACGAGCAGTACTTC. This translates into CASSPPGGGNEQYF.

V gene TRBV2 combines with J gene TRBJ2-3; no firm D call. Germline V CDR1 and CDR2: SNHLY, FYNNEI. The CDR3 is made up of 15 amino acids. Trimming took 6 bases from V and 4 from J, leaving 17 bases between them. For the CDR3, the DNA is TGTGCCAGCAGCGATACATTCACTCGGGCAGATACGCAGTATTTT. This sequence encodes CASSDTFTRADTQYF.

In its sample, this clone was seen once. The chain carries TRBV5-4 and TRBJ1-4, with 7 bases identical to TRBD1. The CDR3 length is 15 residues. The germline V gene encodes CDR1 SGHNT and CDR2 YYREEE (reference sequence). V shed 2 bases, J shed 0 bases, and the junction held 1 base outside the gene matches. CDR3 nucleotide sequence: TGTGCCAGCAGCTTCCAGGGGGCAACTAATGAAAAACTGTTTTTT. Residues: CASSFQGATNEKLFF.

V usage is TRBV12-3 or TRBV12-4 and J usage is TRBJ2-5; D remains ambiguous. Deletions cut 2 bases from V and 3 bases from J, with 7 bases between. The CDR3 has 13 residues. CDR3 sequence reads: CASSLSQKETQYF. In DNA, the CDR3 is TGTGCCAGCAGTTTATCCCAGAAAGAGACCCAGTACTTC.